The text below deals with one T cell receptor beta chain. The antigen is unknown. This entry belongs to a study of OX40 agonist ivuxolimab in advanced cancers. In the study overall: Having had anti-PD-1, anti-PD-L1 or anti-CTLA-4 therapy before was allowed, and over 35% had some. Study findings and constraints: Within 6 weeks, CD4+ and CD8+ blood T cells expanded clonally at 0.1 to 3.0 mg/kg. A proportion of nonresponders additionally exhibited low normalized T-cell clonal expansion.

The germline V gene has CDR1 MNHNY and CDR2 SVGAGI (reference sequence). V was clipped by 5 bases and J by 8 bases; unmatched bases: 4. The CDR3 runs to 14 residues. Baseline was the first blood sampling point, followed by cycle 4 day 1 and cycle 7 day 1. The method was immunoSEQ multiplex PCR; TCRdb's version includes in-frame clones alone and lacks a portion of them. The table lists 55,000 to 70,000 clones, around 86% of them singletons. This chain uses TRBV6-6 with TRBJ1-6; 9 nucleotides agree with TRBD1. Source: CD4+ or CD8+ T cells sorted from blood, taken in a trial of the OX40 agonist ivuxolimab. The sequence came from an adult with an advanced solid tumor such as melanoma, head and neck, liver or kidney cancer. This CDR3 reads CASSQDRGDSPLHF. CDR3 DNA: TGTGCCAGCAGTCAAGACAGGGGGGATTCACCCCTCCACTTT.